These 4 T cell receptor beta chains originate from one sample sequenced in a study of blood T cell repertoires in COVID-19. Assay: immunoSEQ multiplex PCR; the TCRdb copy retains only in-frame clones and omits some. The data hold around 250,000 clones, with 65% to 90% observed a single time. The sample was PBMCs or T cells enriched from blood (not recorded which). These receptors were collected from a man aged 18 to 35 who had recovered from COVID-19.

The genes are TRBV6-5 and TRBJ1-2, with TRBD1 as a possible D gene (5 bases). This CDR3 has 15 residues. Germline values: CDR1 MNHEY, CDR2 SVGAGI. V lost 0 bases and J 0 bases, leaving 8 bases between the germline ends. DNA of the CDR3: TGTGCCAGCAGTTACTCGTCAGGGACTAACTATGGCTACACCTTC. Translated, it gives CASSYSSGTNYGYTF.

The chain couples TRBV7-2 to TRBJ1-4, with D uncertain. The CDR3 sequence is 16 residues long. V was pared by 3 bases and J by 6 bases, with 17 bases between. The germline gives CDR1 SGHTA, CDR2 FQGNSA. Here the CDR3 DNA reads TGTGCCAGCAGCTTGATGGCGGCCGTCGGGTATGAAAAACTGTTTTTT. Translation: CASSLMAAVGYEKLFF.

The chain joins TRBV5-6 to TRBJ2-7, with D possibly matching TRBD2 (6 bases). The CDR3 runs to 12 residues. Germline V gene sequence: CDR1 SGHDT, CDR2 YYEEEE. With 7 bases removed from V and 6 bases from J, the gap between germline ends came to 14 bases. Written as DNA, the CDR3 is TGTGCCAGCGCCTCCCCAGCGGGCGAGCAGTACTTC. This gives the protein CASASPAGEQYF.

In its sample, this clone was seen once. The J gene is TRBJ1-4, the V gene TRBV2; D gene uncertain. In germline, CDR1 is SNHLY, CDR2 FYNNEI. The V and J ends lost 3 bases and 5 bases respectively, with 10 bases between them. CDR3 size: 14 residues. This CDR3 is CASSEAGFNEKLFF. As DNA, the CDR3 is TGTGCCAGCAGTGAGGCGGGCTTCAATGAAAAACTGTTTTTT.